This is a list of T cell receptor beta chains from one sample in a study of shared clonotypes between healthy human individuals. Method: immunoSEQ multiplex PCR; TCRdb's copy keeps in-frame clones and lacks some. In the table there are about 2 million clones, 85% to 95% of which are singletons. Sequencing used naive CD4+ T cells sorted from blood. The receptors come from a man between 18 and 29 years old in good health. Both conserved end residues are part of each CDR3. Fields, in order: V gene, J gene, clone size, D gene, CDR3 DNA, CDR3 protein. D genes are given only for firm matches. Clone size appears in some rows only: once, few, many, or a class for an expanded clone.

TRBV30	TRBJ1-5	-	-	TGTGCCTGGTCGGGACACAAACTCAATCAGCCCCAGCATTTT	CAWSGHKLNQPQHF
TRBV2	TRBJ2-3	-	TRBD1	TGTGCCAGCACCGGACAGGGGGCGGGGACAGATACGCAGTATTTT	CASTGQGAGTDTQYF
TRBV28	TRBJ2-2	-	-	TGTGCCAGCAGTCTCCGGAGCGGGGAGCTGTTTTTT	CASSLRSGELFF
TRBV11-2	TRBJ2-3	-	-	TGTGCCAGCAGCTTAGAGGGGGGGAAGGGACATAACACAGATACGCAGTATTTT	CASSLEGGKGHNTDTQYF
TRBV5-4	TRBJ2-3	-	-	TGTGCCCTGGGCGGAGGGGCCCACACAGATACGCAGTATTTT	CALGGGAHTDTQYF
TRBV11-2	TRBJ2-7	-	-	TGTGCCAGCAGCTTAGAGGCAGGGATGGGGGAGCAGTACTTC	CASSLEAGMGEQYF
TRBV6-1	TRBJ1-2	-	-	TGTGCCAGCAGTGAAGCGGGCAGGAACTATGGCTACACCTTC	CASSEAGRNYGYTF
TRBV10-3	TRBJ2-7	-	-	TGTGCCATCAGTGCTCAGGGACAAGGGGTTGGGGAGCAGTACTTC	CAISAQGQGVGEQYF
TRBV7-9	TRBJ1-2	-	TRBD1	TGTGCCAGCAGCTTACAGGGGGCAGGGGACTATGGCTACACCTTC	CASSLQGAGDYGYTF
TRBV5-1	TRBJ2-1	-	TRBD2	TGCGCCAGCAAGATTAGGGCGGGGGAACAGAGCTCCTACAATGAGCAGTTCTTC	CASKIRAGEQSSYNEQFF
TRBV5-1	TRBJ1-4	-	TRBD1	TGCGCCAGCAGCTTGGGGGACAGACTTAATGAAAAACTGTTTTTT	CASSLGDRLNEKLFF
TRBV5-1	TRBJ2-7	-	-	TGCGCCAGCAGCTTGGGGGGAGTTCGTAGCTCCTACGAGCAGTACTTC	CASSLGGVRSSYEQYF
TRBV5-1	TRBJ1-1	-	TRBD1	TGCGCCAGCAGACTTACCGACAGGGCGGCTGAAGCTTTCTTT	CASRLTDRAAEAFF
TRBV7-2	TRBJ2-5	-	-	TGTGCCAGCAGACCAGCAGCTCAAGAGACCCAGTACTTC	CASRPAAQETQYF
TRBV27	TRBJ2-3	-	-	TGTGCCAGCAGTCAAACCCGTGGGGATACGCAGTATTTT	CASSQTRGDTQYF
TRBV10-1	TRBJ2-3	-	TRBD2	TGCGCCAGCAGTGGTCGGACTAGCGGAGGCACAGATACGCAGTATTTT	CASSGRTSGGTDTQYF
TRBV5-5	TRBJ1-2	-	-	TGTGCCAGCAGCCTTCTACAGGGAAGTGGCTACACCTTC	CASSLLQGSGYTF
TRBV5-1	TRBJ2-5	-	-	TGCGCCAGCAGTCGACGGGCTAGCATCAACCAAGAGACCCAGTACTTC	CASSRRASINQETQYF
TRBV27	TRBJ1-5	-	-	TGTGCCAGCAGAACAGGGTCCGGTAGCAATCAGCCCCAGCATTTT	CASRTGSGSNQPQHF
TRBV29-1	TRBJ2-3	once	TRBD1	TGCAGCGTTGCTACAGGGGGCACAGATACGCAGTATTTT	CSVATGGTDTQYF
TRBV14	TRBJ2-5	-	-	TGTGCCAGCAGCCACGTAGGAGAGACCCAGTACTTC	CASSHVGETQYF
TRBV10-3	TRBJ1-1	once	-	TGTGCCATCAGTGGGAAGGGGGGCAGGAGAATGAACACTGAAGCTTTCTTT	CAISGKGGRRMNTEAFF
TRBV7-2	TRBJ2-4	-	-	TGTGCCAGCAGCTTAGGGGTTGGCCGCTCCTTAGCCAAAAACATTCAGTACTTC	CASSLGVGRSLAKNIQYF
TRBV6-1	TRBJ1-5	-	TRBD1	TGTGCCAGCAGTGCCTTAAGGACAGGGGGTTTTCAGCCCCAGCATTTT	CASSALRTGGFQPQHF
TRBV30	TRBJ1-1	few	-	TGTGCCTGGAGTCCGGGACGGGAAGCTTTCTTT	CAWSPGREAFF
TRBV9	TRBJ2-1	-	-	TGTGCCAGCAGCGTAGGTGGCGGGCCTGAGCAGTTCTTC	CASSVGGGPEQFF
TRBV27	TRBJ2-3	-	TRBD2	TGTGCCAGCAGCCCCGGGGGGAACCTGCTCTCGCAGTATTTT	CASSPGGNLLSQYF
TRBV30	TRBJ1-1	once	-	TGTGCCTGGAGTAGGAGGTGGGACACTGAAGCTTTCTTT	CAWSRRWDTEAFF
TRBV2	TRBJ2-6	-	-	TGTGCCAGCAGTGCGAACTCTGGGGCCAACGTCCTGACTTTC	CASSANSGANVLTF
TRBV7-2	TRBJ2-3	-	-	TGTGCCAGCAGCTCTCTGGGGCAGATTAGCACAGATACGCAGTATTTT	CASSSLGQISTDTQYF
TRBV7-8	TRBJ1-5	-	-	TGTGCCAGCAGCTTAGTCGGGGGAGACAATCAGCCCCAGCATTTT	CASSLVGGDNQPQHF
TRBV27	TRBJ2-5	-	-	TGTGCCAGCAGTCTACGGCTAAAAGAGACCCAGTACTTC	CASSLRLKETQYF
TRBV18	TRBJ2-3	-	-	TGTGCCAGCTCACCCGGGGCCGCAGCTAGCGATACGCAGTATTTT	CASSPGAAASDTQYF
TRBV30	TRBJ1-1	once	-	TGTGCCTGGAGACTATTCGGCAACACTGAAGCTTTCTTT	CAWRLFGNTEAFF
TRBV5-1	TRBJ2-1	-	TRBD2	TGCGCCAGCAGCCCACGCCCCGGGACTAGCGGATACAATGAGCAGTTCTTC	CASSPRPGTSGYNEQFF
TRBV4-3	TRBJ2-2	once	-	TGCGCCAGCAGCCCCTCGCAGACCGGGGAGCTGTTTTTT	CASSPSQTGELFF
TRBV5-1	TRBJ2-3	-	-	TGCGCCAGCAGCTTGGAAGGGGGGACAGATACGCAGTATTTT	CASSLEGGTDTQYF
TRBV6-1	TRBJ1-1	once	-	TGTGCCAGCAGTCTAACCGGACAGATCGCTGAAGCTTTCTTT	CASSLTGQIAEAFF
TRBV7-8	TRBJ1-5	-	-	TGTGCCAGCAGCTTAACCAGGGGTGCCAATCAGCCCCAGCATTTT	CASSLTRGANQPQHF
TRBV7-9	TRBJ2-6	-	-	TGTGCCAGCAGCCACCACCTCTCTGGGGCCAACGTCCTGACTTTC	CASSHHLSGANVLTF
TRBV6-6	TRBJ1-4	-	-	TGTGCCAGCTGCGATGCAACTAATGAAAAACTGTTTTTT	CASCDATNEKLFF
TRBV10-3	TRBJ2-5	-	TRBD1	TGTGCCATCAGTGAGACGAGACAGGGGCGAGAGACCCAGTACTTC	CAISETRQGRETQYF
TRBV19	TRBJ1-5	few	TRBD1	TGTGCCAGTAGTATAGATACCGGGACAGGGGCCTCACCTAGCAATCAGCCCCAGCATTTT	CASSIDTGTGASPSNQPQHF
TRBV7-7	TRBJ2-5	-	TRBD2	TGTGCTAGCAGCCAGGCGGGGGTAGCGGACACCCAGTACTTC	CASSQAGVADTQYF
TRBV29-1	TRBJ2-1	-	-	TGCAGCGTTGAAGATATGGATGACGACAGATACAATGAGCAGTTCTTC	CSVEDMDDDRYNEQFF
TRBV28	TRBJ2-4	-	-	TGTGCCAGCAGTTCCCCGCCCGGTCCTGGAAACATTCAGTACTTC	CASSSPPGPGNIQYF
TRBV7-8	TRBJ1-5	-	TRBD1	TGTGCCAGCAGCCCCAAACGGACAGGGGGTTTGCAGCCCCAGCATTTT	CASSPKRTGGLQPQHF
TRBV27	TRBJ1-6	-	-	TGTGCCAGCAAGGACAGCACTTATAATTCACCCCTCCACTTT	CASKDSTYNSPLHF
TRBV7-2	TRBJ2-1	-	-	TGTGCCAGCAGCTTAGCATTGGCCCTTTCCTCCTACAATGAGCAGTTCTTC	CASSLALALSSYNEQFF
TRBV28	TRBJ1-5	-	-	TGTGCCAGCACTATACAGGGTGGCAATCAGCCCCAGCATTTT	CASTIQGGNQPQHF
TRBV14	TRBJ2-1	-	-	TGTGCCAGCAGCCAAGCCCCAGACTACAATGAGCAGTTCTTC	CASSQAPDYNEQFF
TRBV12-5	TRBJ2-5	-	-	TGTGCTAGCGGGTCCGGGGGAGGCGAGACCCAGTACTTC	CASGSGGGETQYF
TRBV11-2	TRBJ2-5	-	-	TGTGCCAGCAGCTTAGCACTGGACCTTGTGACCCAGTACTTC	CASSLALDLVTQYF
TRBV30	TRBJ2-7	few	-	TGTGCCTGGAGTGACTCCTACGAGCAGTACTTC	CAWSDSYEQYF
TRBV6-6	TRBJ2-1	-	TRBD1	TGTGCCAGCAGTGTAACACAGGGGAATGAGCAGTTCTTC	CASSVTQGNEQFF
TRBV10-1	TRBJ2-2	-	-	TGCGCCAGCAGTCGGGGCGGTTCTTCGAACACCGGGGAGCTGTTTTTT	CASSRGGSSNTGELFF
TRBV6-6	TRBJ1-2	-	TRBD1	TGTGCCAGCAGTTCCGGGCGGACAGGGGACGGCTACACCTTC	CASSSGRTGDGYTF
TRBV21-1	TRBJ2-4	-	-	TGTGCCAGCAGCAAAGAATTGGAGGGACAGCTAGCCATTCAGTACTTC	CASSKELEGQLAIQYF